The TCR beta chain described here comes from a study of early T cells in non-severe SARS-CoV-2 infection. Study summary: RNA in bulk from unsorted whole blood was sequenced, and chains were unpaired.

This clonotype was found a few times. Antigen specificity is unknown. Individual cDNA molecules received unique molecular identifiers. TCRdb recomputed calls from the 5' RACE reads with MiXCR, one row per CDR3 protein. The sample lists roughly 100,000 distinct CDR3 sequences, around 13% occurring once. General study results and limits: Database matching using VDJdb favored anti-spike CD8 responses, with private and CD4 specificities left missing.

The germline V and J ends were trimmed by 5 bases and 6 bases, with 12 bases remaining between them. Per the germline V gene, CDR1 is MGHRA and CDR2 is YSYEKL. The CDR3 is 13 residues long. The source material was whole blood. This sequence originates from an adult who was a healthcare worker with PCR-confirmed SARS-CoV-2 infection or an uninfected control (not recorded which). The V gene is TRBV4-1, the J gene TRBJ2-3; D is ambiguous. The DNA for the CDR3 is TGCGCCAGCAGCTCGCCGAGGTCCGATACGCAGTATTTT. As protein: CASSSPRSDTQYF.